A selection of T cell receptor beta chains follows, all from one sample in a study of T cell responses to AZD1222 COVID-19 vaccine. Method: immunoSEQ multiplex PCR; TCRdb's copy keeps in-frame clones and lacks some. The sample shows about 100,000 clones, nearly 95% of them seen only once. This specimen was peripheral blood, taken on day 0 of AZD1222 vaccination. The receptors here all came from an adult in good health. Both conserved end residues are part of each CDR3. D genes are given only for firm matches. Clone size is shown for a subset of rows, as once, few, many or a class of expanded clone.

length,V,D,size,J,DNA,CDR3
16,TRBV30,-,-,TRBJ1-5,TGTGCCTGGAGTGTGACTCCCTCAGTTGGCAATCAGCCCCAGCATTTT,CAWSVTPSVGNQPQHF
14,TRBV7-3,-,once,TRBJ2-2,TGTGCCAGCAGGTCAAATTGGGCCACCGGGGAGCTGTTTTTT,CASRSNWATGELFF
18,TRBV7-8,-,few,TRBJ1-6,TGTGCCAGCAGCTTAGGAGTTTTTAGGTATCCAGGAAATTCACCCCTCCACTTT,CASSLGVFRYPGNSPLHF
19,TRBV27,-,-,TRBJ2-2,TGTGCCAGCAGTCTACTGAATTCCGACACAGGTCCGAACACCGGGGAGCTGTTTTTT,CASSLLNSDTGPNTGELFF
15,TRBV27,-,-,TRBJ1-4,TGTGCCAGCAGTTTCCGGGCCGCAACTAATGAAAAACTGTTTTTT,CASSFRAATNEKLFF
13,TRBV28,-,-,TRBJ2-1,TGTGCCAGCAGTTTGCCCGAATACAATGAGCAGTTCTTC,CASSLPEYNEQFF
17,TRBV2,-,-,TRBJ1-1,TGTGCCAGCAGTGAAGCGCTTTACTGGAGAGAAAACACTGAAGCTTTCTTT,CASSEALYWRENTEAFF
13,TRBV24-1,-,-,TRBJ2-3,TGTGCCACCAGTGGACTTACGGGAGATACGCAGTATTTT,CATSGLTGDTQYF
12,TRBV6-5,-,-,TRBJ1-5,TGTGCCAGCAAGGGTAAGAATCAGCCCCAGCATTTT,CASKGKNQPQHF
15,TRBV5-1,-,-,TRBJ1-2,TGCGCCAGCAGCTTCCCGTCGGACGGAAACTATGGCTACACCTTC,CASSFPSDGNYGYTF
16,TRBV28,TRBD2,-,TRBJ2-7,TGTGCCAGCAGCTCGATAGCGGGAGTCTTTCGCGACGAGCAGTACTTC,CASSSIAGVFRDEQYF
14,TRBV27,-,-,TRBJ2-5,TGTGCCAGCAGTTTACAGGGCCGGCGGGAGACCCAGTACTTC,CASSLQGRRETQYF
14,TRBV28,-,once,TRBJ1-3,TGTGCCAGCAGTTTTGGAGAGGCTGGAAACACCATATATTTT,CASSFGEAGNTIYF
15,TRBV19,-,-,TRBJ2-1,TGTGCCAGTAGTAAGGTTGCGGCGAACTACAATGAGCAGTTCTTC,CASSKVAANYNEQFF
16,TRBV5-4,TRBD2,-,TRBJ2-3,TGTGCCAGCAGCTACCCGGGACTAGCGTCCCCAGATACGCAGTATTTT,CASSYPGLASPDTQYF
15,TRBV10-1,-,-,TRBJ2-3,TGCGCCAGCAATCCCTCCGGGACATTCTCAGATACGCAGTATTTT,CASNPSGTFSDTQYF
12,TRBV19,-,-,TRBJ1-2,TGTGCCAGCAGGGAGAAGGTCTATGGCTACACCTTC,CASREKVYGYTF
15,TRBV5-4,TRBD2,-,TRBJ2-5,TGTGCCAGCAGCAGGCCGGGGGGAGGTGAAGAGACCCAGTACTTC,CASSRPGGGEETQYF
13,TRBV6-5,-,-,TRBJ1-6,TGTGCCAGCAGTCTACCCCATAATTCACCCCTCCACTTT,CASSLPHNSPLHF
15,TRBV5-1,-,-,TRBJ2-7,TGCGCCAGCAGCTTTTTCGCCGGGGTAGGGTACGAGCAGTACTTC,CASSFFAGVGYEQYF
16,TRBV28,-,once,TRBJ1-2,TGTGCCAGCAGTTTATCGGGGATGTGGATCAACTATGGCTACACCTTC,CASSLSGMWINYGYTF
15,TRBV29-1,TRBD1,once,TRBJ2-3,TGCAGCGGTAGAAATCCGGGACAGAGAACAGATACGCAGTATTTT,CSGRNPGQRTDTQYF
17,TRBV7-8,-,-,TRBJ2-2,TGTGCCAGCAGCTTCCCAAGACAGGTTACCCTCACCGGGGAGCTGTTTTTT,CASSFPRQVTLTGELFF
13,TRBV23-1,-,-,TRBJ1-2,TGCGCCAGCAGTCCCAGGCTCAACTATGGCTACACCTTC,CASSPRLNYGYTF
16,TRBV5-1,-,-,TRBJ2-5,TGCGCCAGCAGCTTGACCTTCGGCGGAGTACAAGAGACCCAGTACTTC,CASSLTFGGVQETQYF
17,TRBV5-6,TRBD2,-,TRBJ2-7,TGTGCCAGCAGCTTTCGGTTGATGGGACTAGAGTCCTACGAGCAGTACTTC,CASSFRLMGLESYEQYF
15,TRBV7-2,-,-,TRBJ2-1,TGTGCCAGCAGCTCGAAGACCAGTTCCTACAATGAGCAGTTCTTC,CASSSKTSSYNEQFF
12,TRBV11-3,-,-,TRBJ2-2,TGTGCCAGCAGAGGGGAAACCGGGGAGCTGTTTTTT,CASRGETGELFF
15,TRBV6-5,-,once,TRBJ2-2,TGTGCCAGCAGTCGGGGCATGAGGGGCTCCGGGGAGCTGTTTTTT,CASSRGMRGSGELFF
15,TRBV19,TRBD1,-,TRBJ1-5,TGTGCCACCCGAGGGACAGGGCTTTCGGGCGAGCCCCAGCATTTT,CATRGTGLSGEPQHF
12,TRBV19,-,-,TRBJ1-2,TGTGCCAGTAGTATATCAGGGTACGGCTACACCTTC,CASSISGYGYTF
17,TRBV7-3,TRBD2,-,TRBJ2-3,TGTGCCAGCAGCTTAACAACACTAGCGCTGAGCACAGATACGCAGTATTTT,CASSLTTLALSTDTQYF
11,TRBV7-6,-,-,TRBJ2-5,TGTGCCAGCATCATGGGGGAGACCCAGTACTTC,CASIMGETQYF
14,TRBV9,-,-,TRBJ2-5,TGTGCCAGCAGCCAGGGGGCGGGGGAAGAGACCCAGTACTTC,CASSQGAGEETQYF
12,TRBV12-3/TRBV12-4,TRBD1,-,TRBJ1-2,TGTGCCACCCTACAGGGGGCCTATGGCTACACCTTC,CATLQGAYGYTF
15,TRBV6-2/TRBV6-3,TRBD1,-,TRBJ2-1,TGTGCCAGCAGCGAGGGACAGGGCTTTGTCGATGAGCAGTTCTTC,CASSEGQGFVDEQFF